Listed here are 14 T cell receptor beta chains from one sample, sequenced in a study of beta chain features in type 1 diabetes. Every isolated RNA sample was fully reverse transcribed, so sequencing captured expressed TCRB transcripts. Clones were sequenced by immunoSEQ multiplex PCR, and TCRdb holds only the in-frame ones, with some missing. Among over 700,000 clones listed, 17% were seen once. Material: naive CD4+ T cells from blood. Receptors were obtained from a woman younger than 35 in good health.

This clone was picked up a small number of times. This rearrangement joins TRBV7-4 to TRBJ2-3; a possible D gene is TRBD2 (6 bases). Looked up from germline, CDR1 is SGHVT and CDR2 is SQSDAQ. V gave up 2 bases and J gave up 2 bases, with 17 bases separating them. CDR3 size: 17 residues. CDR3 nucleotides: TGTGCCAGCAGCTTAATCGGGAGAATCACCTCCACAGATACGCAGTATTTT. This translates into CASSLIGRITSTDTQYF.

The V call is TRBV7-2, the J call TRBJ2-5, with 8 bases that match TRBD2. CDR3 length: 15 amino acids. The V segment lost 5 bases and the J segment 5 bases; nucleotides outside the gene matches: 10. Germline assignment: CDR1 SGHTA and CDR2 FQGNSA. CDR3 bases: TGTGCCAGCAGCCCTCGGGCGGGAGGTGGCGAGACCCAGTACTTC. This encodes CASSPRAGGGETQYF.

The rearrangement joins TRBV11-1 to TRBJ1-1, with D unresolved. Germline lookup yields CDR1 SGHAT and CDR2 FQDESV (reference sequence). V lost 2 bases to trimming and J lost 3 bases, with 7 bases between them. CDR3 size: 13 residues. In DNA form, the CDR3 reads TGTGCCAGCAGCTTACAGGAGTACACTGAAGCTTTCTTT. This translates into CASSLQEYTEAFF.

The sample holds a few counts of this clone. The V gene is TRBV25-1, the J gene TRBJ2-2; a weak D match, TRBD1 (5 bases). This CDR3 region has 16 residues. Deletions cut 2 bases from V and 5 bases from J, with 15 bases between. Germline V CDR1 and CDR2: MGHDK, SYGVNS. CDR3 nucleotides: TGTGCCAGCAGTGAACCCCCACAGGCAGGAACCGGGGAGCTGTTTTTT. It encodes CASSEPPQAGTGELFF.

This sequence joins TRBV5-1 and TRBJ2-1; D is perhaps TRBD2 (5 bases). Germline CDR1 is SGHRS and CDR2 is YFSETQ. This CDR3 has 16 residues. With 4 bases removed from V and 8 bases from J, the gap between germline ends came to 22 bases. The CDR3 sequence: CASSLILAGGSDEQFF. The CDR3 DNA reads TGCGCCAGCAGCCTCATCCTAGCCGGCGGTTCGGATGAGCAGTTCTTC.

This clone was seen a handful of times. This chain joins TRBV7-9 and TRBJ2-1, with 11 bases that match TRBD2. CDR3 length equals 17 residues. Germline V gives CDR1 SEHNR, CDR2 FQNEAQ (reference sequence). The junction had 13 bases not matched to a gene; V was cut back by 2 bases and J by 10 bases. DNA of the CDR3: TGTGCCAGCAGCTTATGGATAGCGGGAGGGCCCTCCTGGGAGCAGTTCTTC. Encoded protein: CASSLWIAGGPSWEQFF.

The chain recombines TRBV18 with TRBJ2-2; 7 bases line up with TRBD1. Germline V gives CDR1 KGHSH, CDR2 LQKENI. With 1 base clipped from V and 4 bases from J, the junction kept 3 bases outside the gene matches. The CDR3 totals 15 residues. The CDR3 DNA is TGTGCCAGCTCACCACAGGGGGCCGGCACCGGGGAGCTGTTTTTT. Amino acid sequence: CASSPQGAGTGELFF. Looking up the rest from reference TRBV18 and TRBJ2-2 gives the full variable domain: NAGVMQNPRHLVRRRGQEARLRCSPMKGHSHVYWYRQLPEEGLKFMVYLQKENIIDESGMPKERFSAEFPKEGPSILRIQQVVRGDSAAYFCASSPQGAGTGELFFGEGSRLTVL.

The gene calls are TRBV18 and TRBJ1-1; tentatively, D is TRBD1 (5 bases). CDR1 and CDR2 from the germline V gene are KGHSH and LQKENI. The CDR3 extends over 15 amino acids. Trimming pared 4 bases from V and 3 bases from J, leaving 15 bases between. CDR3 sequence: CASSRPGPPDTEAFF. The CDR3 DNA reads TGTGCCAGCTCACGGCCGGGACCCCCAGACACTGAAGCTTTCTTT.

This clone turned up a few times. J is TRBJ1-5 and V is TRBV18, with a tentative D call TRBD1 (5 bases). Germline CDR1 KGHSH, CDR2 LQKENI. The length of the CDR3 is 16 residues. Trimming stripped 1 base from V and 7 bases from J, with 17 bases between. The CDR3 sequence is CASSPRSGRVGQPQHF. As DNA, the CDR3 is TGTGCCAGCTCACCACGCTCAGGGAGGGTCGGACAGCCCCAGCATTTT.

DNA for the CDR3: TGTGCCAGCAGGACGCTCACCGGGGAGCTGTTTTTT. Translated: CASRTLTGELFF. The chain joins TRBV7-9 to TRBJ2-2; D gene ambiguous. The length of the CDR3 is 12 residues. The germline V and J ends were trimmed by 6 bases and 4 bases, with 6 bases remaining between them. CDR1 and CDR2 from the germline V gene are SEHNR and FQNEAQ (reference sequence).

The genes are TRBV7-6 and TRBJ2-1; TRBD2 aligns across 16 bases. The V segment lost 5 bases and the J segment 0 bases; nucleotides outside the gene matches: 4. Germline-derived CDR1 and CDR2 are SGHVS and FNYEAQ. This CDR3 has 18 amino acids. DNA for the CDR3: TGTGCCAGCAGCCGGGGACTAGCGGGAGGGGACTCCTACAATGAGCAGTTCTTC. Amino acid sequence: CASSRGLAGGDSYNEQFF.

V is TRBV7-2 and J is TRBJ2-3; maybe TRBD2 (6 bases). This CDR3 region has 16 residues. In germline, CDR1 is SGHTA, CDR2 FQGNSA. The V gene lost 1 base and the J gene lost 0 bases, with 11 bases spanning the gap. The CDR3 here is CASSLGGIRSTDTQYF. The DNA of the CDR3 is TGTGCCAGCAGCTTAGGCGGGATTCGTAGCACAGATACGCAGTATTTT.

This clone was detected a few times. The chain employs TRBV6-1 and TRBJ1-2; D unresolved. The CDR3 has 12 residues. Trimming removed 5 bases at V and 14 bases at J, with 18 bases between. Looked up from germline, CDR1 is MNHNS and CDR2 is SASEGT. CDR3 DNA sequence: TGTGCCAGCAGTCCCTCCACCCCAAGGTTAACCTTC. Its protein product is CASSPSTPRLTF.

This clone occurred a few times. CDR3 sequence reads: CASSGQASGGELFF. The CDR3 bases are TGTGCCAGCAGTGGACAGGCGTCAGGCGGGGAGCTGTTTTTT. The V gene is TRBV2, the J gene TRBJ2-2; tentative D call: TRBD1 (6 bases). Germline CDR1 SNHLY, CDR2 FYNNEI. Trimming cost V 4 bases and J 7 bases, with 13 bases left between them. CDR3 length: 14 residues.